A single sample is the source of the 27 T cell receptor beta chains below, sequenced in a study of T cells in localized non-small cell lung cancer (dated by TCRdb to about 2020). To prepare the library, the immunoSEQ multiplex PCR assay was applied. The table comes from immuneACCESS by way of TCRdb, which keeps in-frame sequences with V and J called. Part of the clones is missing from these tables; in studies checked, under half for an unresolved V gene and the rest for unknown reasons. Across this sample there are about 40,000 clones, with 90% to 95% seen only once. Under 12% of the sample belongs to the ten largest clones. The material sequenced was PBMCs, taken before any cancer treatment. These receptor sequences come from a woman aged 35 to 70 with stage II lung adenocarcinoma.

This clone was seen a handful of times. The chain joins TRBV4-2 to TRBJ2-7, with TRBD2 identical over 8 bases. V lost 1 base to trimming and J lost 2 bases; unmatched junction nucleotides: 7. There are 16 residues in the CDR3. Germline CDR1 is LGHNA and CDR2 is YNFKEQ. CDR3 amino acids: CASSQAPAGDTYEQYF. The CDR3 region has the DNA TGTGCCAGCAGCCAAGCCCCAGCGGGAGATACCTACGAGCAGTACTTC.

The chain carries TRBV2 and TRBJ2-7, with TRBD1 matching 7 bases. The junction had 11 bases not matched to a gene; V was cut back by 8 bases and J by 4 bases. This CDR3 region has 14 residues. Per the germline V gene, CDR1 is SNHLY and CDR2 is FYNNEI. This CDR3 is CASGRQGSNYEQYF. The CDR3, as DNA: TGTGCCAGCGGTCGACAGGGATCCAATTACGAGCAGTACTTC.

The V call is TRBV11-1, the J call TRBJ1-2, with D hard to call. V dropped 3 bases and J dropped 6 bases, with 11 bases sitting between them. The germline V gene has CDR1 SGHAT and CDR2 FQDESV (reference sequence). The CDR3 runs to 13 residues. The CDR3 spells CASSFPPRHGYTF. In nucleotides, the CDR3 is TGTGCCAGCAGCTTCCCTCCTCGTCATGGCTACACCTTC.

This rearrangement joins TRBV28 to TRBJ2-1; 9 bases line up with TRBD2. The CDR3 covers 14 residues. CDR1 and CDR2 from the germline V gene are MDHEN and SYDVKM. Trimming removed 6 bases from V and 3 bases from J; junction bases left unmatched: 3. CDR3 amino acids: CASRASGVYNEQFF. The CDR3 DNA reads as TGTGCCAGCAGGGCTAGCGGGGTCTACAATGAGCAGTTCTTC.

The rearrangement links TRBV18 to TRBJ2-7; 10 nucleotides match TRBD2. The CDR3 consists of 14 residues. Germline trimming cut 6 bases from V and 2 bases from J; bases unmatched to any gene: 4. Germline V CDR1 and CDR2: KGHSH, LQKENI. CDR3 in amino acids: CASSVAGGPYEQYF. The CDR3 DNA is TGTGCCAGCTCGGTAGCGGGAGGCCCCTACGAGCAGTACTTC.

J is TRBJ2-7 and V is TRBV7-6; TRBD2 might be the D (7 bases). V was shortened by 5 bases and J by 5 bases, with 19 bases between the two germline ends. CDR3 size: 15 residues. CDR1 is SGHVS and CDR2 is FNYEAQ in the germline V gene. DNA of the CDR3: TGTGCCAGCAGCACTCAAGGGGGGGGGCGCGACGAGCAGTACTTC. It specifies CASSTQGGGRDEQYF.

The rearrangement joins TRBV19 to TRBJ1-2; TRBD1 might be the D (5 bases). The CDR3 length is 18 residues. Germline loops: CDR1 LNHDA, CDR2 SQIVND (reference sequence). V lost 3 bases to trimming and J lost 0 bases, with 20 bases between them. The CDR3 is CASSMVFSGGGANYGYTF. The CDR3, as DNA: TGTGCCAGTAGTATGGTTTTCTCCGGGGGAGGCGCTAACTATGGCTACACCTTC.

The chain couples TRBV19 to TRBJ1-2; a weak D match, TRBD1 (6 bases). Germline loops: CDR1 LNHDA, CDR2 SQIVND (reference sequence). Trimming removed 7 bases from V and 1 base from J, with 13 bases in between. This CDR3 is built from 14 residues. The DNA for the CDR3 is TGTGCCAGTACCAAGGACAGTTTTAACTATGGCTACACCTTC. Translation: CASTKDSFNYGYTF.

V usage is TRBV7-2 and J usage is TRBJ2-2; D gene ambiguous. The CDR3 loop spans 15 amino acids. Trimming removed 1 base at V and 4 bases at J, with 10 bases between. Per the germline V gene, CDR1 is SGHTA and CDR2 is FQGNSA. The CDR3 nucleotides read TGTGCCAGCAGCTTAGATCGCCCGTCCACCGGGGAGCTGTTTTTT. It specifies CASSLDRPSTGELFF.

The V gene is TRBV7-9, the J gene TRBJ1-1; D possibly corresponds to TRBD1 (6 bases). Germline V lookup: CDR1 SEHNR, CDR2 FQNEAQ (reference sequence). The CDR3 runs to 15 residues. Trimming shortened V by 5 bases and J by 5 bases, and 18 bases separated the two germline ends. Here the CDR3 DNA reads TGTGCCAGCAGCCCCCGAACAGGGCGGGGGACTGAAGCTTTCTTT. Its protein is CASSPRTGRGTEAFF. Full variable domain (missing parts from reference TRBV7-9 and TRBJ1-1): DTGVSQNPRHKITKRGQNVTFRCDPISEHNRLYWYRQTLGQGPEFLTYFQNEAQLEKSRLLSDRFSAERPKGSFSTLEIQRTEQGDSAMYLCASSPRTGRGTEAFFGQGTRLTVV.

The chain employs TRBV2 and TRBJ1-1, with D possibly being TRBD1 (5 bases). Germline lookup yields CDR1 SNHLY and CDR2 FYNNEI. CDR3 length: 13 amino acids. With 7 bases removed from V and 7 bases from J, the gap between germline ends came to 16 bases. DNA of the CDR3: TGTGCCAGCATAAGGGGCGCGGAGAGTGAAGCTTTCTTT. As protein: CASIRGAESEAFF.

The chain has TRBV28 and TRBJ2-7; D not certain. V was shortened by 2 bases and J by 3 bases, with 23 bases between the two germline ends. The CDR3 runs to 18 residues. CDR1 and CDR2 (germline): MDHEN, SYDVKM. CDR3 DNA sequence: TGTGCCAGCAGTTTAATTGTATTTAAGGGCGCGGTCATCTACGAGCAGTACTTC. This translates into CASSLIVFKGAVIYEQYF.

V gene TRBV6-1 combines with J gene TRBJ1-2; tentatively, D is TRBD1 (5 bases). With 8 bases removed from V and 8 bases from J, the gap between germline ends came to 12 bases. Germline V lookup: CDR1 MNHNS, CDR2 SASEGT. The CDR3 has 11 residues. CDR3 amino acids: CASLVGGGYTF. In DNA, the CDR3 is TGTGCCAGCCTAGTCGGGGGAGGCTACACCTTC.

The CDR3 protein is CASHAPRGTNEKLFF. CDR3 DNA sequence: TGTGCCAGTCACGCCCCCAGGGGAACTAATGAAAAACTGTTTTTT. V usage is TRBV28 and J usage is TRBJ1-4; the D gene is possibly TRBD1 (6 bases). The CDR3 runs 15 residues. Germline CDR1 MDHEN, CDR2 SYDVKM. Trimming stripped 9 bases from V and 1 base from J, with 15 bases between.

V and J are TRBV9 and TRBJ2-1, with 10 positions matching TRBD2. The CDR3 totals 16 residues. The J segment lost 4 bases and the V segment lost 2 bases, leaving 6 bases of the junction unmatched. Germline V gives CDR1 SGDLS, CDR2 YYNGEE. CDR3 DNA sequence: TGTGCCAGCAGCGTGGTGAGACTAGCGGGTTACAATGAGCAGTTCTTC. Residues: CASSVVRLAGYNEQFF.

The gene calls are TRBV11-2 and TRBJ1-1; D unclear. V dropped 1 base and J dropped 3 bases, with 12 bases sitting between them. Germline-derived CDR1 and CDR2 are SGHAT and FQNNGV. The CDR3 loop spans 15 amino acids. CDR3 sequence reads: CASSLVGERYTEAFF. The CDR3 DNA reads TGTGCCAGCAGCTTAGTCGGGGAGAGATACACTGAAGCTTTCTTT.

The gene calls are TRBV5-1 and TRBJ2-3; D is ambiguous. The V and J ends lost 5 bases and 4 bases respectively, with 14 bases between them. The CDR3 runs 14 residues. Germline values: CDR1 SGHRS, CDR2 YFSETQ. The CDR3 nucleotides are TGCGCCAGCAGGGGGTCGGTCAGCGCAGATACGCAGTATTTT. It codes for CASRGSVSADTQYF.

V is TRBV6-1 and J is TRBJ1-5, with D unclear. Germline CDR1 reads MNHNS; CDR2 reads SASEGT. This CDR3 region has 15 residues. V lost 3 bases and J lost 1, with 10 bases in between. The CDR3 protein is CASSDRQRSNQPQHF. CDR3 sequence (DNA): TGTGCCAGCAGTGATAGGCAAAGGAGCAATCAGCCCCAGCATTTT.

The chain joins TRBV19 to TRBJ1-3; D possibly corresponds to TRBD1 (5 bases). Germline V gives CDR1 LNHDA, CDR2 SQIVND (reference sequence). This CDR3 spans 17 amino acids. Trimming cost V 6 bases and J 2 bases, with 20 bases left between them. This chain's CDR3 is CASSLRASGGAGNTIYF. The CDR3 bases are TGTGCCAGTAGCCTCCGGGCAAGCGGGGGAGCTGGAAACACCATATATTTT.

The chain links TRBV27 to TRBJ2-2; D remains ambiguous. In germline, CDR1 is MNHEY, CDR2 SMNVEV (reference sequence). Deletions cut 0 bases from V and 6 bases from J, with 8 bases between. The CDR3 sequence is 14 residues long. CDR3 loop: CASSLSFEAGELFF. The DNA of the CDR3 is TGTGCCAGCAGTTTATCTTTCGAAGCCGGGGAGCTGTTTTTT.

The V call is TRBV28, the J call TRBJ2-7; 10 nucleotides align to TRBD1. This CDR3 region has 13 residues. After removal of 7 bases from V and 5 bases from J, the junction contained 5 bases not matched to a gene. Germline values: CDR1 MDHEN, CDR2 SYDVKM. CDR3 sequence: CASKRTGGDEQYF. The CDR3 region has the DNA TGTGCCAGCAAAAGGACAGGGGGGGACGAGCAGTACTTC.

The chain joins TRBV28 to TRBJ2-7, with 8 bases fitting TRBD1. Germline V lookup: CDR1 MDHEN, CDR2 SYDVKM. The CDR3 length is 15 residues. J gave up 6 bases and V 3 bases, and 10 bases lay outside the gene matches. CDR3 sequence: CASSFLRGTGGEQYF. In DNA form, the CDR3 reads TGTGCCAGCAGTTTTCTAAGAGGAACAGGGGGCGAGCAGTACTTC.

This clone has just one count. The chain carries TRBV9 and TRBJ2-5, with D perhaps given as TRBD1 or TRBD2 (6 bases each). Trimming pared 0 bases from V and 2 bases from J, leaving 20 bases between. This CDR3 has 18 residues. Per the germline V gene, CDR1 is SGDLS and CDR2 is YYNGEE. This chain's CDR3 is CASSVGRVQGTFQETQYF. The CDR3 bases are TGTGCCAGCAGCGTAGGGAGGGTACAGGGCACATTTCAAGAGACCCAGTACTTC. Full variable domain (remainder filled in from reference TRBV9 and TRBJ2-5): DSGVTQTPKHLITATGQRVTLRCSPRSGDLSVYWYQQSLDQGLQFLIQYYNGEERAKGNILERFSAQQFPDLHSELNLSSLELGDSALYFCASSVGRVQGTFQETQYFGPGTRLLVL.

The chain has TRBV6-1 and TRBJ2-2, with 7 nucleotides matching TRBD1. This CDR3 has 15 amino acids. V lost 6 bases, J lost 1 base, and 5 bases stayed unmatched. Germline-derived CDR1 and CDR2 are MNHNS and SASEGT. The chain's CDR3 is CASSATGLNTGELFF. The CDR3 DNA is TGTGCCAGCAGCGCGACAGGGCTGAACACCGGGGAGCTGTTTTTT.

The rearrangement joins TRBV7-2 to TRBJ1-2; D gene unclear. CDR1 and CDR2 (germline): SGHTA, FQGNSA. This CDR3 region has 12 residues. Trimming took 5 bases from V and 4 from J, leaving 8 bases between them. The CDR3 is CASSPDGYGYTF. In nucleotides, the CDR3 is TGTGCCAGCAGCCCGGACGGCTATGGCTACACCTTC.

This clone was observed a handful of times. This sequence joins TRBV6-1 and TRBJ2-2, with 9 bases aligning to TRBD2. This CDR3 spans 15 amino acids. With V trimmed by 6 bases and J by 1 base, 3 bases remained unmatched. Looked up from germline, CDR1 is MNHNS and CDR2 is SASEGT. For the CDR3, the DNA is TGTGCCAGCAGCCTTAGCGGGGGGAACACCGGGGAGCTGTTTTTT. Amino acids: CASSLSGGNTGELFF.

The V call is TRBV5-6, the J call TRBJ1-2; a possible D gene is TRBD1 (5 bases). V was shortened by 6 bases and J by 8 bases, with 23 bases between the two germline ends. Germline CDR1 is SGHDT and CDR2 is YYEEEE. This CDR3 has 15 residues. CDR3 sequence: CASTISQAQGAGYTF. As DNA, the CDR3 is TGTGCCAGCACTATCTCACAGGCTCAAGGTGCGGGCTACACCTTC.